A selection of T cell receptor beta chains follows, all from one sample in a study of CD8+ T cells in alopecia areata. Assay used: immunoSEQ multiplex PCR; TCRdb lists only in-frame clones, some missing. The table shows fewer than 100,000 clones, with 60% to 65% occurring only once. Sequenced here: CD8+ T cells sorted from blood, sampled at week 4, from a patient treated with tofacitinib. The receptors stem from a human donor with alopecia areata. CDR3s include the opening cysteine and the closing phenylalanine or tryptophan. D genes are given only for firm matches. Not all rows give a size; the values are once, few, many and, for expanded clones, a class.

clone_size,v_call,d_call,j_call,cdr3_nt,cdr3_aa
few,TRBV23-1,TRBD1,TRBJ1-6,TGCGCCAAAAAAAAGAATTCAGGGGGCCATTCACCCCTCCACTTT,CAKKKNSGGHSPLHF
NA,TRBV4-1,NA,TRBJ2-3,TGCGCCAGCAGCCAAGGGGTTGGTACGCAGTATTTT,CASSQGVGTQYF
NA,TRBV7-9,NA,TRBJ2-1,TGTGCCAGCAGCTTAGTCGGCTCCTACAATGAGCAGTTCTTC,CASSLVGSYNEQFF
NA,TRBV27,NA,TRBJ2-3,TGTGCCAGCGCGGGGGCCTCGAAGATAGACCTCACAGATACGCAGTATTTT,CASAGASKIDLTDTQYF
NA,TRBV27,NA,TRBJ2-6,TGTGCCAGCAGTTTTGCAGGGGCGCACGGGGCCAACGTCCTGACTTTC,CASSFAGAHGANVLTF
NA,TRBV6-5,TRBD2,TRBJ2-5,TGTGCCAGCAGTTTTTCGGGACTAGCGACACAAGAGACCCAGTACTTC,CASSFSGLATQETQYF
NA,TRBV4-2,NA,TRBJ2-5,TGTGCCAGCAGCCAAGATCTAGAGACCCAGTACTTC,CASSQDLETQYF
few,TRBV16,TRBD1,TRBJ1-2,TGTGCCAGCAGCCAATCACGCCAGGGGGGTGACTATGGCTACACCTTC,CASSQSRQGGDYGYTF
few,TRBV29-1,TRBD1,TRBJ2-5,TGCAGCGTAACTTCTGAGGGGGCCGGTTTTCAAGAGACCCAGTACTTC,CSVTSEGAGFQETQYF
NA,TRBV29-1,TRBD1,TRBJ1-1,TGCAGCGTGGACAGGGGCCCTGAAGCTTTCTTT,CSVDRGPEAFF
NA,TRBV15,TRBD2,TRBJ2-3,TGTGCCACCAGCAGGGCTAGCGGGGGCGGCACAGATACGCAGTATTTT,CATSRASGGGTDTQYF
NA,TRBV4-3,TRBD1,TRBJ2-3,TGCGCCAGCAGCCAAACAGGGGGACTCAGCACAGATACGCAGTATTTT,CASSQTGGLSTDTQYF
NA,TRBV18,NA,TRBJ1-5,TGTGCCAGCTCGCAAACGGGAGAGAATAGCAATCAGCCCCAGCATTTT,CASSQTGENSNQPQHF
NA,TRBV29-1,NA,TRBJ2-7,TGCAGCGTTGAAAAGGTCCAGGGGCGGGCCGAGCAGTACTTC,CSVEKVQGRAEQYF
NA,TRBV15,TRBD2,TRBJ2-1,TGTGCCACCAGCAGAAAGGGACTAGCGGTTGACAATGAGCAGTTCTTC,CATSRKGLAVDNEQFF
NA,TRBV30,NA,TRBJ1-3,TGTGCCTCGGCGCCGGGCAACTCTGGAAACACCATATATTTT,CASAPGNSGNTIYF
NA,TRBV18,NA,TRBJ1-2,TGTGCCAGCTCAAGCACAGAGAACTATGGCTACACCTTC,CASSSTENYGYTF
NA,TRBV6-5,TRBD2,TRBJ2-2,TGTGCCAGCGGGACTAGCGGGGACACCGGGGAGCTGTTTTTT,CASGTSGDTGELFF